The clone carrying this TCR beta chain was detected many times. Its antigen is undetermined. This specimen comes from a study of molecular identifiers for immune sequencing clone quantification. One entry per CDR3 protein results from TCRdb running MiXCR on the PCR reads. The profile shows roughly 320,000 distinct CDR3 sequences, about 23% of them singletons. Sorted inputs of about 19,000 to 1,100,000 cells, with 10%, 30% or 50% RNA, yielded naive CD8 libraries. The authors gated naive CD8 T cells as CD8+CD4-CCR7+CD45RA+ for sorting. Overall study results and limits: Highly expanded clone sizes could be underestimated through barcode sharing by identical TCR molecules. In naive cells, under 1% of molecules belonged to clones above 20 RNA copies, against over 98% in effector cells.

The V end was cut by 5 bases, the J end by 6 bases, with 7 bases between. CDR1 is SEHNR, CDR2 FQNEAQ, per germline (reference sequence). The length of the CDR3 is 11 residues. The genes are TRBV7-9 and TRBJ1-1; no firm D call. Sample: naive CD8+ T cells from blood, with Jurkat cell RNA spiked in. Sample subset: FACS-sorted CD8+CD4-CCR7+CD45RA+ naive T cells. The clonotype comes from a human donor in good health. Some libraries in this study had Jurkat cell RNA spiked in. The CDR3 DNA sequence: TGTGCCAGCAGCCTGGCCTCTGAAGCTTTCTTT. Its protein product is CASSLASEAFF.